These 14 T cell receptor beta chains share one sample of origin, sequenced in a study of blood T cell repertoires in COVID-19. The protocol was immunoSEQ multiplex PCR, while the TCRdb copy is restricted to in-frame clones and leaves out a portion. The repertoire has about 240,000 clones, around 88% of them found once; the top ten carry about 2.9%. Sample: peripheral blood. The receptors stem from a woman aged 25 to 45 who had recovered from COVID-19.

The DNA of the CDR3 is TGTGCCAGCAGCTTGAACTCCGGACAGGGGGCCCAAGAGACCCAGTACTTC. Translation gives CASSLNSGQGAQETQYF. V and J are TRBV5-6 and TRBJ2-5; 11 nucleotides align to TRBD1. CDR3 length: 17 residues. V trimming: 1 base; J trimming: 1 base; junction bases outside the gene matches: 6. Germline lookup yields CDR1 SGHDT and CDR2 YYEEEE.

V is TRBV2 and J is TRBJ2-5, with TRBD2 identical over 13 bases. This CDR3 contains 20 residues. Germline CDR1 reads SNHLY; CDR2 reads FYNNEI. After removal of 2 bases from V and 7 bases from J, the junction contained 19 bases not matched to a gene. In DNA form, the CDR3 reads TGTGCCAGCAGTGAACAGATGGGACTAGCGGGGAGCCTGGACATGTTGACCCAGTACTTC. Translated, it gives CASSEQMGLAGSLDMLTQYF.

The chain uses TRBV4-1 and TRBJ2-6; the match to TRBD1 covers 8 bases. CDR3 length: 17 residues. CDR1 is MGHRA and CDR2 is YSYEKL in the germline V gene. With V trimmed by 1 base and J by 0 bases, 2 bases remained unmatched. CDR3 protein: CASSQGTGLSGANVLTF. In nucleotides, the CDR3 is TGCGCCAGCAGCCAAGGGACAGGGCTCTCTGGGGCCAACGTCCTGACTTTC.

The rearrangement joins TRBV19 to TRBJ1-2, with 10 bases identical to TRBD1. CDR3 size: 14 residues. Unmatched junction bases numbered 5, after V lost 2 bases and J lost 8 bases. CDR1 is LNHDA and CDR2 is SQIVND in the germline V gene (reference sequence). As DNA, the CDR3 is TGTGCCAGTAGTATACACGGACAGGGGGACGGCTACACCTTC. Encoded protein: CASSIHGQGDGYTF.

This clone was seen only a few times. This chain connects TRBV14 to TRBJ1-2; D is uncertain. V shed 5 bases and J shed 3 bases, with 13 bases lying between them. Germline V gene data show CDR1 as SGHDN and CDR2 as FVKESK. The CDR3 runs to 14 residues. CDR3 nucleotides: TGTGCCAGCAGCGGGCCTACAGCACACTATGGCTACACCTTC. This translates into CASSGPTAHYGYTF.

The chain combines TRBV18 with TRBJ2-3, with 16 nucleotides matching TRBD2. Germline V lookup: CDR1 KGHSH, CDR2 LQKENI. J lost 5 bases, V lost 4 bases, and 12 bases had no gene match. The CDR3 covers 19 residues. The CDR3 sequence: CASSLTPGLAGGHGDTQYF. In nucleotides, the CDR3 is TGTGCCAGCTCACTAACCCCGGGACTAGCGGGGGGGCATGGAGATACGCAGTATTTT. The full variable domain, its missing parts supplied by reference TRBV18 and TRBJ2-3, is NAGVMQNPRHLVRRRGQEARLRCSPMKGHSHVYWYRQLPEEGLKFMVYLQKENIIDESGMPKERFSAEFPKEGPSILRIQQVVRGDSAAYFCASSLTPGLAGGHGDTQYFGPGTRLTVL.

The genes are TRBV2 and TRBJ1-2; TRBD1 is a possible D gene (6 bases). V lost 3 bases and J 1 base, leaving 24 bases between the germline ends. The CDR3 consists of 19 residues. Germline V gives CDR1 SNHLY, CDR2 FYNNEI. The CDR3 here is CASSEHSSGVGSDNYGYTF. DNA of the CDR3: TGTGCCAGCAGTGAGCATTCGTCAGGGGTAGGGAGTGATAACTATGGCTACACCTTC. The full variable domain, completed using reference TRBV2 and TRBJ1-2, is EPEVTQTPSHQVTQMGQEVILRCVPISNHLYFYWYRQILGQKVEFLVSFYNNEISEKSEIFDDQFSVERPDGSNFTLKIRSTKLEDSAMYFCASSEHSSGVGSDNYGYTFGSGTRLTVV.

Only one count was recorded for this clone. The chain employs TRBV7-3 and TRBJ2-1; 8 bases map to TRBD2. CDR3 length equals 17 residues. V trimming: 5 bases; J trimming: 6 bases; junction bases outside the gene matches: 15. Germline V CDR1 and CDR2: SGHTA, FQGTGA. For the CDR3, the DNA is TGTGCCAGCAGCCGAATGCCGGGACTAGGACCTTTCAATGAGCAGTTCTTC. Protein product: CASSRMPGLGPFNEQFF.

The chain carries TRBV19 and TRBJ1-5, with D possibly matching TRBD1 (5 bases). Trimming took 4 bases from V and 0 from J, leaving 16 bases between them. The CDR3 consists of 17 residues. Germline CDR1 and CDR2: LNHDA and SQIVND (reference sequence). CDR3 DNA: TGTGCCAGTAGTACAGGGATCTTCCTACTTAGCAATCAGCCCCAGCATTTT. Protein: CASSTGIFLLSNQPQHF. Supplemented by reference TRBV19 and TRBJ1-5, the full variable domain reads DGGITQSPKYLFRKEGQNVTLSCEQNLNHDAMYWYRQDPGQGLRLIYYSQIVNDFQKGDIAEGYSVSREKKESFPLTVTSAQKNPTAFYLCASSTGIFLLSNQPQHFGDGTRLSIL.

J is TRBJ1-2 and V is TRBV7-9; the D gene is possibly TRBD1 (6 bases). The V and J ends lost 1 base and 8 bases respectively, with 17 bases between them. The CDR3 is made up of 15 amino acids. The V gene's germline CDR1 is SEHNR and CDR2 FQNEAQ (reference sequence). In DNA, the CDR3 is TGTGCCAGCAGCTTAGTTGGGCAGGGGCTCCGCGGCTACACCTTC. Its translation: CASSLVGQGLRGYTF.

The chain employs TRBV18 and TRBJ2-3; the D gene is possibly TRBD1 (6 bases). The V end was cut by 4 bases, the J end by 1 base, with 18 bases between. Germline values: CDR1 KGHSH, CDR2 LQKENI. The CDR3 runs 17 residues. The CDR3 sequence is CASSRPISGQRTDTQYF. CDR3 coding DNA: TGTGCCAGCTCACGACCTATCTCAGGACAGCGCACAGATACGCAGTATTTT.

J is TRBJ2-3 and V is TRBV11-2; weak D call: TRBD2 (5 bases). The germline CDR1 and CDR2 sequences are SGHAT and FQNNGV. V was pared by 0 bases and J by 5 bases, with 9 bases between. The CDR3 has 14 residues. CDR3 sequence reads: CASSLDYGVDTQYF. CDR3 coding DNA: TGTGCCAGCAGCTTAGATTACGGGGTAGATACGCAGTATTTT.

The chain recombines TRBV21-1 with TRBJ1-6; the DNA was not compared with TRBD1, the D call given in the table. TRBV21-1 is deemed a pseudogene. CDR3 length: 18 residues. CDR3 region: CAKLLPGQNLYYNSPLHF. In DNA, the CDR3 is TGTGCCAAACTGCTACCGGGACAGAACCTTTACTATAATTCACCCCTCCACTTT.

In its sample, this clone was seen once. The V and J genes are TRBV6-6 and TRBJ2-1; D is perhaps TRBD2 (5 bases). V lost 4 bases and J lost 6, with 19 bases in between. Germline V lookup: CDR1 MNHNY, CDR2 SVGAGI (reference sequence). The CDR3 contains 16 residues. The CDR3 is CASSSPSPAGGNEQFF. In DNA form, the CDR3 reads TGTGCCAGCAGTTCCCCCTCGCCCGCAGGAGGCAATGAGCAGTTCTTC.